This T cell receptor (beta chain) was captured by sequencing in a study of identical twins. MiXCR, run by TCRdb on the 5' RACE reads, gives a single entry per CDR3 protein. Counted here are approximately 230,000 distinct CDR3 sequences, more than 13% occurring once; the ten biggest clones make up around 9.5%. This CDR3 is built from 15 residues. CDR1 and CDR2 (germline): SGHTA, FQGNSA. Losses at the gene ends were 3 bases for V and 3 bases for J; bases not matched to a gene: 5. This clonotype was detected a few times. Sequenced input: memory (CD45RO+) T cells sorted from blood. The sequence was collected from a woman aged 18-29 years in good health. J is TRBJ2-3 and V is TRBV7-2, with 8 bases lining up with TRBD1. This chain's CDR3 is CASSFQTGATDTQYF. DNA of the CDR3: TGTGCCAGCAGCTTCCAGACAGGGGCAACAGATACGCAGTATTTT. Full variable domain (rest looked up from reference TRBV7-2 and TRBJ2-3): GAGVSQSPSNKVTEKGKDVELRCDPISGHTALYWYRQSLGQGLEFLIYFQGNSAPDKSGLPSDRFSAERTGGSVSTLTIQRTQQEDSAVYLCASSFQTGATDTQYFGPGTRLTVL.